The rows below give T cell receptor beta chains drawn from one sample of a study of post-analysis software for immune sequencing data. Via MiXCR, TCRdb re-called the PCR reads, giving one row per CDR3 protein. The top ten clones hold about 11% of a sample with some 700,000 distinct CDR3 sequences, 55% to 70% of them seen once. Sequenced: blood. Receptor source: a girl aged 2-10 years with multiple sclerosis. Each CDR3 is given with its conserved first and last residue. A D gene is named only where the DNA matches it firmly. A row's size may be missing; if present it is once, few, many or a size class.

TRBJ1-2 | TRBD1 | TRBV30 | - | TGTGCCTGGAGTGTAAGGGGGCGGAATGGCTACACCTTC | CAWSVRGRNGYTF
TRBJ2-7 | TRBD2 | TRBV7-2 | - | TGTGCCAGCAGCTTGGGCCCTTCTAGCGGGAGTCACAGATACCAGTACGAGCAGTACTTC | CASSLGPSSGSHRYQYEQYF
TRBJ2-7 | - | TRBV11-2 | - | TGTGCCAGCAGCTTAGATTCGCTAGCCCAGGCCTACGAGCAGTACTTC | CASSLDSLAQAYEQYF
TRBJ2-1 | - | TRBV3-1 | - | TGTGCCAGCAGCCATTATACCGGGACTGGGGGCTACAATGAGCAGTTCTTC | CASSHYTGTGGYNEQFF
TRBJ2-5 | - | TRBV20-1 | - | TGCAGTGCAACTCTGGACGGGATGACTCAAGAGACCCAGTACTTC | CSATLDGMTQETQYF
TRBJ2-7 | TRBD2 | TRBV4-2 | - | TGTGCCTGCAGCCATATTCTTGGGACTAGCGGGAAGTACGAGCAGTACTTC | CACSHILGTSGKYEQYF
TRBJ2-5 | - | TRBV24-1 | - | TGTGCCACCAGTGAGACGGAGTTAGAGACCCAGTACTTC | CATSETELETQYF
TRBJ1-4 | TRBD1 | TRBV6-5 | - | TGTGCCAGCAGTTCTAGGGACAGGGAAGCTGAAAAACTGTTTTTT | CASSSRDREAEKLFF
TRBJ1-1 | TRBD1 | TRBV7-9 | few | TGTGCCAGCAGGGGGACAGGGAACACTGAAGCTTTCTTT | CASRGTGNTEAFF
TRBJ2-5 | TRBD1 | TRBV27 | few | TGTGCCAGCAGTTCAAGGGACAGGGGCCTTCAAGAGACCCAGTACTTC | CASSSRDRGLQETQYF